The entry below describes one T cell receptor beta chain. The sample is drawn from a study of blood T cell repertoires in COVID-19. Study in general: T cells, B-cell-depleted T cells, or PBMCs provided the cDNA or gDNA that served as material.

Trimming cost V 1 base and J 6 bases, with 19 bases left between them. Germline lookup yields CDR1 LGHDT and CDR2 YNNKEL (reference sequence). The CDR3 runs 17 residues. The protocol was immunoSEQ multiplex PCR, while the TCRdb copy is restricted to in-frame clones and leaves out a portion. Of about 190,000 clones in the sample, under 80% were seen once. This TCR derives from a woman between 45 and 65 years old with acute or convalescent COVID-19. The chain uses TRBV3-1 (or the pseudogene TRBV3-2) and TRBJ2-1; tentative D call: TRBD2 (5 bases). The specimen was peripheral blood. For the CDR3, the DNA is TGTGCCAGCAGCCAAGGCCCAGGCGGAGGACGTGGCAATGAGCAGTTCTTC. Amino acids: CASSQGPGGGRGNEQFF.